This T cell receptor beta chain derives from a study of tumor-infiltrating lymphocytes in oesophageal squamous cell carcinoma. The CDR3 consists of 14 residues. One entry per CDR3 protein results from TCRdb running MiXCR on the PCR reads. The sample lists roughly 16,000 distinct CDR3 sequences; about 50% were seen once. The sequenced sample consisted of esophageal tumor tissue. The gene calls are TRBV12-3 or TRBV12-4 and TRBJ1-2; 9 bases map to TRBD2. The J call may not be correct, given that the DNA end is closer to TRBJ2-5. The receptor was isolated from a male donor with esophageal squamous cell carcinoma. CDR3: CASGTGTSLETQYF. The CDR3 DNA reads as TGTGCCAGCGGGACCGGGACTAGCCTAGAGACCCAGTACTTC.